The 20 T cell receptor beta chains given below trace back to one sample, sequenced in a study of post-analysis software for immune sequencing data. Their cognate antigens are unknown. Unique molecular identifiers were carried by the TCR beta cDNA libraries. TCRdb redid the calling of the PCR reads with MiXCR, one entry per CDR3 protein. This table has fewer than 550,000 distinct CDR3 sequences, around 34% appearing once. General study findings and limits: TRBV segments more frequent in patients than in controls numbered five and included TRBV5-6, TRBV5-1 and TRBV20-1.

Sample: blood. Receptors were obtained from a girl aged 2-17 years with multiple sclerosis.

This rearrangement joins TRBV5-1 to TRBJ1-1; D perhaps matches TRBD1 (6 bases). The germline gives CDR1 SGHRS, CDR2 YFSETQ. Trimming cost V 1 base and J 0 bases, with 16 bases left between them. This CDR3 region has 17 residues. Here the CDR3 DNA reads TGCGCCAGCAGCTTGACCTACAGGGCGTTGATGAACACTGAAGCTTTCTTT. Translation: CASSLTYRALMNTEAFF. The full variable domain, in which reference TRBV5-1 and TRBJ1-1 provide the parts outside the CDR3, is KAGVTQTPRYLIKTRGQQVTLSCSPISGHRSVSWYQQTPGQGLQFLFEYFSETQRNKGNFPGRFSGRQFSNSRSEMNVSTLELGDSALYLCASSLTYRALMNTEAFFGQGTRLTVV.

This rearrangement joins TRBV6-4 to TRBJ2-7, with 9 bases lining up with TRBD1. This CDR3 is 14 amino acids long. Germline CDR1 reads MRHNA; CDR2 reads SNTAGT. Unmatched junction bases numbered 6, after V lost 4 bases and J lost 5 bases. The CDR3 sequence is CASSARDRDHEQYF. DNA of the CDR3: TGTGCCAGCAGTGCCCGGGACAGGGACCACGAGCAGTACTTC.

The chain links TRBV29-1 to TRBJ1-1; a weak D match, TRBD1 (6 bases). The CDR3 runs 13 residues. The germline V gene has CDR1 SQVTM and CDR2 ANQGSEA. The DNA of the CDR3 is TGCAGTTTCAGCGACAGGCTGAACACTGAAGCTTTCTTT. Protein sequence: CSFSDRLNTEAFF.

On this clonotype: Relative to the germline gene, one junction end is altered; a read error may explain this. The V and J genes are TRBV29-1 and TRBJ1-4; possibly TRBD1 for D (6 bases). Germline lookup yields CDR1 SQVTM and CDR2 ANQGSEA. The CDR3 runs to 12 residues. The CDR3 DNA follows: TGCAGCGTTGGGGGGGCGAGTGAAAAGCTGTTTTTT. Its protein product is CSVGGASEKLFF.

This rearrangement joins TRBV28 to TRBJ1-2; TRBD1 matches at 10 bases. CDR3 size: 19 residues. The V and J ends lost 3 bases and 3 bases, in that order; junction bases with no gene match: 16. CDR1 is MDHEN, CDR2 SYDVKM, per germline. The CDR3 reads CASSLLLSQRGQGYYGYTF. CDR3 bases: TGTGCCAGCAGTTTGCTTTTGAGCCAAAGGGGACAGGGGTACTATGGCTACACCTTC.

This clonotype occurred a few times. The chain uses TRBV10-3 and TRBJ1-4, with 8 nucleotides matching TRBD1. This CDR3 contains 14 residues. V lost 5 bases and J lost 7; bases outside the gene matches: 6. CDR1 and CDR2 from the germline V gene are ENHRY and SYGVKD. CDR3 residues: CAISQTGEGEKLFF. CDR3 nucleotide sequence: TGTGCCATCAGTCAGACAGGGGAAGGTGAAAAACTGTTTTTT.

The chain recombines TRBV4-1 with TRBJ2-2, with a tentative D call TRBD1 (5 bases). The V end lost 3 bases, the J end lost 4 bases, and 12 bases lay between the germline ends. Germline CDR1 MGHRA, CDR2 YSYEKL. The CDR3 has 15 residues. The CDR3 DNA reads TGCGCCAGCAGCCAGCCCAGAAGGGGCACCGGGGAGCTGTTTTTT. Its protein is CASSQPRRGTGELFF.

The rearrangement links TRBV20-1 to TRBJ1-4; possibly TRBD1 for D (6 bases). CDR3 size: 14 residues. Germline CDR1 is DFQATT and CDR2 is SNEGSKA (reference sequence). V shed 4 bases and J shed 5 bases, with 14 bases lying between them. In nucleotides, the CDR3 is TGCAGTGCTATCCATCCGACAGGCAATGAAAAACTGTTTTTT. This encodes CSAIHPTGNEKLFF.

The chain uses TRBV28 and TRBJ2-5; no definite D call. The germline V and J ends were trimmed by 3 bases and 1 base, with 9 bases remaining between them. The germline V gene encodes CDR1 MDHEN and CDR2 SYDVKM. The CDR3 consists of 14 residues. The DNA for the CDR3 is TGTGCCAGCAGTTTTTTTGTTATCCAAGAGACCCAGTACTTC. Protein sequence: CASSFFVIQETQYF.

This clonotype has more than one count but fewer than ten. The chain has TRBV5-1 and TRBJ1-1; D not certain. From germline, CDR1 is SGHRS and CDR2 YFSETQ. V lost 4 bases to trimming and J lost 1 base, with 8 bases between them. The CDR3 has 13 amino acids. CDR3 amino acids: CASSMTPNTEAFF. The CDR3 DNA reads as TGCGCCAGCAGCATGACGCCGAACACTGAAGCTTTCTTT.

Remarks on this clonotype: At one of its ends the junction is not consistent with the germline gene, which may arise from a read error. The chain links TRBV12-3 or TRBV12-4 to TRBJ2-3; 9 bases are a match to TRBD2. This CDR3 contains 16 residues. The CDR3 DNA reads TGTGCCAGCAGTGTTCCTAGCGGGGAGGGAGCAGATGCGCAGTATTTT. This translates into CASSVPSGEGADAQYF.

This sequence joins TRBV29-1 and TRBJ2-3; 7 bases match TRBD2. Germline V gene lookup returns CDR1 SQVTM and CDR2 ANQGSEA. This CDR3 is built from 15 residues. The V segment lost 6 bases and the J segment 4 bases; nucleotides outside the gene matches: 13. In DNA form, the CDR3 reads TGCAGCGTGAATGCACCAGCGGGGAGGGCAGATACGCAGTATTTT. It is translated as CSVNAPAGRADTQYF.

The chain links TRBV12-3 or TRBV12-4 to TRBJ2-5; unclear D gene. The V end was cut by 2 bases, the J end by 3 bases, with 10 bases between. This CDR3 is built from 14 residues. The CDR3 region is CASSLLRSKETQYF. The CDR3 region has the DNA TGTGCCAGCAGTTTACTGAGATCGAAAGAGACCCAGTACTTC.

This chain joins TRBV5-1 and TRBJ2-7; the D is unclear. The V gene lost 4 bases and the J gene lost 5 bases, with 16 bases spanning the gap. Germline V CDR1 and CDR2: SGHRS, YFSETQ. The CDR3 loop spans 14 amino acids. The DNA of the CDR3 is TGCGCCAGCAGCCAGGCAGGCCAGATGGACGAGCAGTACTTC. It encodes CASSQAGQMDEQYF.

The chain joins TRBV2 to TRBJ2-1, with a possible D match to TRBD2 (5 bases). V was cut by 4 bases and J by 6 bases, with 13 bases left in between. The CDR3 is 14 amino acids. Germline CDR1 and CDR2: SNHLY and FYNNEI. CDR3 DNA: TGTGCCAGCAGTGTACAGAGGACTCGCAATGAGCAGTTCTTC. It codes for CASSVQRTRNEQFF.

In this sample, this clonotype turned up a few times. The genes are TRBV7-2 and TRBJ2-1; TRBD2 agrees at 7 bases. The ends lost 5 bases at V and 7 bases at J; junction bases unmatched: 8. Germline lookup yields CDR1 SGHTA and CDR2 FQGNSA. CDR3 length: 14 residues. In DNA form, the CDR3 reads TGTGCCAGCAGCCGGAGAGCGCGGGGGAATGAGCAGTTCTTC. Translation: CASSRRARGNEQFF.

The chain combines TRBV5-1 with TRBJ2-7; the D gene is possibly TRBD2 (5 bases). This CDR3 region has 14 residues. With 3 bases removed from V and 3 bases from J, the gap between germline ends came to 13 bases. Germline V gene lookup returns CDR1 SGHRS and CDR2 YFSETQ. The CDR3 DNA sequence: TGCGCCAGCAGCTGGGAGACTCACAGCTACGAGCAGTACTTC. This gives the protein CASSWETHSYEQYF. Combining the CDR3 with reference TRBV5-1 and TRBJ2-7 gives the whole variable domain KAGVTQTPRYLIKTRGQQVTLSCSPISGHRSVSWYQQTPGQGLQFLFEYFSETQRNKGNFPGRFSGRQFSNSRSEMNVSTLELGDSALYLCASSWETHSYEQYFGPGTRLTVT.

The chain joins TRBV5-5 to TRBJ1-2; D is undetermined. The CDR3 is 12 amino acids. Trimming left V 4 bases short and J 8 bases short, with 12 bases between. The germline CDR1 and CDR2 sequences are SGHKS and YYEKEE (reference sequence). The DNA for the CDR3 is TGTGCCAGCAGCCCCGGAGTGGACGGCTACACCTTC. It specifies CASSPGVDGYTF.

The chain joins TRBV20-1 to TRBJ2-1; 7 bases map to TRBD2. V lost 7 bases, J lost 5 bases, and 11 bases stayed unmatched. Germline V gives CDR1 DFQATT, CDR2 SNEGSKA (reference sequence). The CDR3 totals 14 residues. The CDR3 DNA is TGCAGTGTCCACAGTGGCGGGGGACACAATGAGCAGTTCTTC. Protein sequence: CSVHSGGGHNEQFF.

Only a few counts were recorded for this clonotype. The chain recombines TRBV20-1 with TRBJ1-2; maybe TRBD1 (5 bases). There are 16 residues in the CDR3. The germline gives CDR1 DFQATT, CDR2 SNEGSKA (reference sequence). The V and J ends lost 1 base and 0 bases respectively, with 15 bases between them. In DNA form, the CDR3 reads TGCAGTGCTAGAGGTACCGCAGGGCGGGCTAACTATGGCTACACCTTC. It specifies CSARGTAGRANYGYTF.